Presented here are 24 T cell receptor beta chains from one specimen sequenced in a study of Tregs in tolerant kidney transplant recipients. Here immunoSEQ multiplex PCR was the method, and the copy in TCRdb shows in-frame clones only, minus some. Its clone listing holds about 30,000 clones. Sample: CD8+ T cells from blood, taken before the transplant. These receptor sequences come from a human donor who received a combined kidney and bone marrow transplant.

In the case of this clone: Read sequence stops 3 residues before the CDR3 end, and the germline J gene provides the missing end. V and J are TRBV20-1 and TRBJ2-7; no firm D call. Trimming stripped 0 bases from V and 3 bases from J, with 9 bases between. The V gene's germline CDR1 is DFQATT and CDR2 SNEGSKA (reference sequence). CDR3 length: 13 amino acids. The sequenced CDR3 bases are TGCAGTGCTAGAGAGGAACACTACTACGAG. This codes for CSAREEHYYE. In full, the CDR3 reads CSAREEHYYEQYF.

Comment on this clone: The sequenced fragment ends 3 residues before the CDR3 boundary, so the rest is inferred from the germline J gene. The V and J genes are TRBV14 and TRBJ2-7; 7 positions agree with TRBD1. V dropped 2 bases and J dropped 2; count of bases not matched to a gene: 3. The CDR3 sequence is 14 residues long. Germline CDR1 is SGHDN and CDR2 is FVKESK. Incomplete CDR3 DNA: TGTGCCAGCAGCCAAACCGGGACAGCCTACGAG. Translating it yields CASSQTGTAYE. The whole CDR3 protein is CASSQTGTAYEQYF.

The CDR3 DNA, read in part, is TGCAGTGCTAGAGGCCCGACTAGCGGGAACACCGGGGAG. It translates to CSARGPTSGNTGE. The full CDR3 reads CSARGPTSGNTGELFF. The chain couples TRBV20-1 to TRBJ2-2; 9 bases fit TRBD2. With the read ending 3 residues before the CDR3 end, the germline J gene is used to fill in that end. V shed 1 base, J shed 1 base, and the junction held 4 bases outside the gene matches. Germline CDR1 reads DFQATT; CDR2 reads SNEGSKA (reference sequence). The CDR3 covers 16 residues.

Notes on this clone: The read gets to within 3 residues of the CDR3 end, and the germline J gene fills in the rest. The V call is TRBV19, the J call TRBJ1-5, with 7 bases matching TRBD1. Germline lookup yields CDR1 LNHDA and CDR2 SQIVND (reference sequence). This CDR3 comprises 14 residues. V trimming: 2 bases; J trimming: 5 bases; junction bases outside the gene matches: 3. The CDR3 bases that were read are TGTGCCAGTAGTATATTCGGGACAGATCAGCCC. Its protein is CASSIFGTDQP. The CDR3 in its entirety is CASSIFGTDQPQHF. Looking up the rest from reference TRBV19 and TRBJ1-5 gives the full variable domain: DGGITQSPKYLFRKEGQNVTLSCEQNLNHDAMYWYRQDPGQGLRLIYYSQIVNDFQKGDIAEGYSVSREKKESFPLTVTSAQKNPTAFYLCASSIFGTDQPQHFGDGTRLSIL.

Points on this clone: The missing CDR3 end, 3 residues past where the read stops, is filled in from the germline J gene. This chain uses TRBV7-9 with TRBJ1-2, with 8 bases lining up with TRBD1. The J segment lost 2 bases and the V segment lost 6 bases, leaving 8 bases of the junction unmatched. From germline, CDR1 is SEHNR and CDR2 FQNEAQ (reference sequence). The CDR3 sequence is 15 residues long. CDR3 DNA (partial): TGTGCCAGCAGTACTTCAGGGGGCAGGAACTATGGC. Translated: CASSTSGGRNYG. In full, the CDR3 reads CASSTSGGRNYGYTF. Full variable domain (rest looked up from reference TRBV7-9 and TRBJ1-2): DTGVSQNPRHKITKRGQNVTFRCDPISEHNRLYWYRQTLGQGPEFLTYFQNEAQLEKSRLLSDRFSAERPKGSFSTLEIQRTEQGDSAMYLCASSTSGGRNYGYTFGSGTRLTVV.

Worth noting for this clone: The CDR3 end is not reached by the read, which stops 3 residues before it; the germline J gene fills it in. The chain couples TRBV7-8 to TRBJ2-2, with a tentative D call TRBD1 (6 bases). Per germline, CDR1 SGHVS and CDR2 FQNEAQ. V lost 1 base and J 2 bases, leaving 17 bases between the germline ends. This CDR3 contains 18 residues. Partial CDR3 DNA: TGTGCCAGCAGCTTAGTTGGGGGCCCCTTCCTTAACACCGGGGAG. It codes for CASSLVGGPFLNTGE. The full CDR3 reads CASSLVGGPFLNTGELFF.

In regard to this clone: The read ends 3 residues before the CDR3 terminus; that terminus is restored from the germline J gene. The gene calls are TRBV20-1 and TRBJ1-1; D is perhaps TRBD1 (6 bases). The CDR3 runs to 16 residues. The V gene's germline CDR1 is DFQATT and CDR2 SNEGSKA (reference sequence). Trimming removed 1 base from V and 0 bases from J, with 15 bases in between. The sequenced part of the CDR3 DNA is TGCAGTGCTAGAGCCAGGAAGGGGGTGATGAACACTGAA. As protein: CSARARKGVMNTE. The whole CDR3 protein is CSARARKGVMNTEAFF.

The CDR3 here is CASSIGLGSSNEQFF. The CDR3 bases that were read are TGTGCCAGTAGTATAGGTCTAGGATCCAGCAATGAG. The V call is TRBV19, the J call TRBJ2-1; D gene uncertain. From the germline J gene comes the end of the CDR3, since the read stops 3 residues before it. The CDR3 has 15 amino acids. CDR1 is LNHDA, CDR2 SQIVND, per germline (reference sequence). Trimming stripped 1 base from V and 6 bases from J, with 13 bases between.

As concerns this clone: The CDR3 end falls 3 residues outside the read, so it is completed with the germline J gene. The chain couples TRBV29-1 to TRBJ2-2; D gene uncertain. Germline CDR1 and CDR2: SQVTM and ANQGSEA. The CDR3 covers 13 residues. V was clipped by 2 bases and J by 2 bases, with 6 bases between them. The CDR3 spells CSVETPNTGELFF. Partial CDR3 DNA: TGCAGCGTTGAAACACCCAACACCGGGGAG.

Comment on this clone: The read terminates 3 residues ahead of where the CDR3 ends, so the germline J gene completes it. This sequence joins TRBV6-4 and TRBJ2-1; D unresolved. V lost 3 bases, J lost 7 bases, and 10 bases lay in between. CDR1 is MRHNA and CDR2 is SNTAGT in the germline V gene. There are 13 residues in the CDR3. CDR3 amino acids: CASSEWVGNEQFF. The sequenced CDR3 bases are TGTGCCAGCAGTGAGTGGGTCGGGAATGAG.

In the case of this clone: The read falls 3 residues short of the CDR3 end, and the missing part is taken from the germline J gene. This rearrangement joins TRBV14 to TRBJ2-7, with D perhaps assigned TRBD1 or TRBD2 (5 bases each). The V and J ends lost 1 base and 6 bases respectively, with 22 bases between them. The CDR3 spans 17 residues. The germline V gene has CDR1 SGHDN and CDR2 FVKESK. The CDR3 DNA, read in part, is TGTGCCAGCAGCCAAGTACAGGCATCAGGGAGTTCTACCGAG. As protein: CASSQVQASGSSTE. The whole CDR3 protein is CASSQVQASGSSTEQYF.

For this clone: The read falls 3 residues short of the CDR3 end, and the missing part is taken from the germline J gene. V usage is TRBV5-6 and J usage is TRBJ1-2, with 10 bases fitting TRBD1. Germline V gives CDR1 SGHDT, CDR2 YYEEEE. CDR3 size: 14 residues. The CDR3 DNA, read in part, is TGTGCCAGCAGCAAGGACAGGGGGGGGGACGGC. It is translated as CASSKDRGGDG. The CDR3, in full, reads CASSKDRGGDGYTF.

About this clone itself: The CDR3 end lies 3 residues beyond the end of the read and is filled in from the germline J gene. J is TRBJ2-2 and V is TRBV7-9; 11 nucleotides agree with TRBD2. CDR3 length equals 15 residues. The germline V gene encodes CDR1 SEHNR and CDR2 FQNEAQ (reference sequence). J lost 6 bases, V lost 4 bases, and 4 bases had no gene match. CDR3 loop: CASSSLAGASGELFF. CDR3 DNA, as far as it was read: TGTGCCAGCAGCTCACTAGCGGGAGCATCCGGGGAG.

A note on this clone: Read data end 3 residues before the CDR3 end; the end is taken from the germline J gene. The chain couples TRBV29-1 to TRBJ2-1; D is possibly TRBD2 (6 bases). Germline-derived CDR1 and CDR2 are SQVTM and ANQGSEA. This CDR3 region has 13 residues. V gave up 5 bases and J gave up 4 bases, with 12 bases separating them. This chain's CDR3 is CSVCSGEYNEQFF. The sequenced part of the CDR3 DNA is TGCAGCGTTTGTAGCGGAGAGTACAATGAG.

With respect to this clone: At one end, the junction sequence differs from germline, possibly due to a read error. The CDR3 end lies 3 residues beyond the end of the read and is filled in from the germline J gene. V and J are TRBV7-9 and TRBJ2-2; maybe TRBD2 (6 bases). CDR3 size: 11 residues. In germline, CDR1 is SEHNR, CDR2 FQNEAQ (reference sequence). The part of the CDR3 DNA that was read is TGCGGTAGCGGAGATTGGGGGGAG. This encodes CGSGDWGE. The whole CDR3 sequence reads CGSGDWGELFF.

Concerning this clone: The read terminates 3 residues before the CDR3 end, so the remaining end is supplied by the germline J gene. The rearrangement joins TRBV19 to TRBJ2-1; maybe TRBD1 (6 bases). Trimming left V 3 bases short and J 2 bases short, with 14 bases between. This CDR3 contains 16 residues. Germline-derived CDR1 and CDR2 are LNHDA and SQIVND (reference sequence). CDR3 DNA (partial): TGTGCCAGTAGTATTGACGGGACACCTACCTACAATGAG. The encoded protein is CASSIDGTPTYNE. The complete CDR3 sequence is CASSIDGTPTYNEQFF.

As concerns this clone: The CDR3 is cut off 3 residues early in the read; its end comes from the germline J gene. V and J are TRBV2 and TRBJ2-4; TRBD2 matches 9 bases. J gave up 0 bases and V 3 bases, and 6 bases lay outside the gene matches. CDR3 size: 17 residues. CDR1 and CDR2 from the germline V gene are SNHLY and FYNNEI. The CDR3 DNA, read in part, is TGTGCCAGCAGTGACGAGACTAGCGGAGGAGCCAAAAACATT. Translation: CASSDETSGGAKNI. The whole CDR3 protein is CASSDETSGGAKNIQYF.

About this clone: Sequencing ends 3 residues short of the CDR3 end; the germline J gene provides the rest. J is TRBJ2-2 and V is TRBV5-5; D gene unclear. Germline loops: CDR1 SGHKS, CDR2 YYEKEE (reference sequence). This CDR3 comprises 12 residues. V dropped 2 bases and J dropped 6 bases, with 5 bases sitting between them. CDR3 bases read: TGTGCCAGCAGCTTTTCTGCCGGGGAG. It codes for CASSFSAGE. The entire CDR3 reads CASSFSAGELFF. The full variable domain, in which reference TRBV5-5 and TRBJ2-2 provide the parts outside the CDR3, is DAGVTQSPTHLIKTRGQQVTLRCSPISGHKSVSWYQQVLGQGPQFIFQYYEKEERGRGNFPDRFSARQFPNYSSELNVNALLLGDSALYLCASSFSAGELFFGEGSRLTVL.

With regard to this clone: The read finishes 3 residues shy of the CDR3 end, and the germline J gene is used to complete it. J is TRBJ2-1 and V is TRBV30, with TRBD2 identical over 10 bases. The CDR3 extends over 15 amino acids. Trimming removed 0 bases from V and 6 bases from J; junction bases left unmatched: 5. CDR1 GTSNPN and CDR2 SVGIG come from the germline V gene (reference sequence). The CDR3 here is CAWSVGTSAFNEQFF. The part of the CDR3 DNA that was read is TGTGCCTGGAGTGTAGGGACTAGCGCATTCAATGAG.

Concerning this clone itself: The read terminates 3 residues ahead of where the CDR3 ends, so the germline J gene completes it. The chain couples TRBV15 to TRBJ2-5, with a possible D match to TRBD1 (6 bases). The germline V gene encodes CDR1 LNHNV and CDR2 YYDKDF (reference sequence). Trimming removed 3 bases at V and 1 base at J, with 15 bases between. The CDR3 totals 16 residues. CDR3 DNA (partial): TGTGCCACCAGCAGTTCGGTGGACAGTATCCAAGAGACC. It codes for CATSSSVDSIQET. The CDR3 reads in full as CATSSSVDSIQETQYF.

Worth noting for this clone: The read ends 3 residues early relative to the CDR3; the germline J gene fills the gap. The rearrangement links TRBV28 to TRBJ2-7, with no clear D. Germline CDR1 MDHEN, CDR2 SYDVKM. The CDR3 loop spans 12 amino acids. V lost 8 bases, J lost 0 bases, and 8 bases lay in between. CDR3 sequence reads: CASVASSYEQYF. CDR3 DNA, as far as it was read: TGTGCCAGCGTGGCCTCCTCCTACGAG. Drawing the rest from reference TRBV28 and TRBJ2-7, the complete variable domain is DVKVTQSSRYLVKRTGEKVFLECVQDMDHENMFWYRQDPGLGLRLIYFSYDVKMKEKGDIPEGYSVSREKKERFSLILESASTNQTSMYLCASVASSYEQYFGPGTRLTVT.

As concerns this clone: The sequenced fragment ends 3 residues before the CDR3 boundary, so the rest is inferred from the germline J gene. The chain is built from TRBV20-1 and TRBJ1-4, with a weak D call TRBD1 (5 bases). CDR3 length: 17 amino acids. With 4 bases removed from V and 4 bases from J, the gap between germline ends came to 22 bases. Looked up from germline, CDR1 is DFQATT and CDR2 is SNEGSKA (reference sequence). The DNA read from the CDR3 is TGCAGTGCTAAAAGCGCCCAGGGTTTCCTACTTAATGAAAAA. This gives the protein CSAKSAQGFLLNEK. The full CDR3 is CSAKSAQGFLLNEKLFF.

Notes on this clone: The read finishes 3 residues shy of the CDR3 end, and the germline J gene is used to complete it. The chain uses TRBV30 and TRBJ2-3; TRBD2 might be the D (6 bases). Trimming took off 0 bases at V and 4 bases at J, with 8 bases between the two ends. This CDR3 is built from 13 residues. Germline V gene data show CDR1 as GTSNPN and CDR2 as SVGIG (reference sequence). The CDR3 DNA, read in part, is TGTGCCTGGAGTGTAGGGGAGGCAGATACG. It translates to CAWSVGEADT. The complete CDR3 sequence is CAWSVGEADTQYF.

Details on this clone: The read gets to within 3 residues of the CDR3 end, and the germline J gene fills in the rest. V usage is TRBV20-1 and J usage is TRBJ2-3; 7 bases align to TRBD1. The germline V gene has CDR1 DFQATT and CDR2 SNEGSKA (reference sequence). The CDR3 runs to 12 residues. After removal of 8 bases from V and 8 bases from J, the junction contained 10 bases not matched to a gene. The chain's CDR3 is CSYASGGGTQYF. CDR3 DNA (partial): TGCAGTTACGCCTCAGGGGGTGGTACG.